The 12 T cell receptor beta chains in this list originate from one sample, sequenced in a study of blood T cell repertoires in COVID-19. Produced via immunoSEQ multiplex PCR; TCRdb's table is partial and in-frame only. The table records 59,000 or so clones, about nine tenths of them present only once. Input material: peripheral blood. These receptors all come from a human donor in a cohort sampled during active COVID-19.

The chain links TRBV5-4 to TRBJ2-7; 11 nucleotides line up with TRBD2. The CDR3 covers 16 residues. The germline CDR1 and CDR2 sequences are SGHNT and YYREEE (reference sequence). V was pared by 4 bases and J by 0 bases, with 6 bases of the junction left unmatched. The CDR3 loop is CASSPTSGMSSYEQYF. CDR3 bases: TGTGCCAGCAGCCCGACTAGCGGGATGAGCTCCTACGAGCAGTACTTC.

The rearrangement uses TRBV3-1 (or the pseudogene TRBV3-2) and TRBJ2-4; D possibly corresponds to TRBD1 (6 bases). The CDR3 consists of 20 residues. Trimming pared 1 base from V and 0 bases from J, leaving 22 bases between. Germline values: CDR1 LGHDT, CDR2 YNNKEL (reference sequence). The CDR3 loop reads CASSQVVGRGPNLAKNIQYF. The CDR3 bases are TGTGCCAGCAGCCAAGTGGTTGGCAGGGGCCCAAATTTAGCCAAAAACATTCAGTACTTC.

The rearrangement joins TRBV7-2 to TRBJ2-7; TRBD2 aligns across 10 bases. The CDR3 totals 14 residues. V gave up 5 bases and J gave up 4 bases; unmatched junction bases: 5. In germline, CDR1 is SGHTA, CDR2 FQGNSA. CDR3 loop: CASSLSGRGYEQYF. The CDR3 DNA follows: TGTGCCAGCAGCCTGAGCGGGAGGGGTTACGAGCAGTACTTC.

This clone came up once. The CDR3 DNA reads TGTGCCAGCAGTTTCTTACTTCAGCCCCAGCATTTT. Protein: CASSFLLQPQHF. This rearrangement joins TRBV28 to TRBJ1-5, with unresolved D. Germline-derived CDR1 and CDR2 are MDHEN and SYDVKM. Trimming removed 3 bases from V and 6 bases from J, with 6 bases in between. The CDR3 loop spans 12 amino acids.

The V gene is TRBV24-1, the J gene TRBJ2-2; the D is unclear. Deletions cut 5 bases from V and 6 bases from J, with 6 bases between. From germline, CDR1 is KGHDR and CDR2 SFDVKD. This CDR3 is 12 amino acids long. The CDR3 loop reads CATSVSSGELFF. The CDR3 DNA reads as TGTGCCACCAGTGTTAGTTCCGGGGAGCTGTTTTTT.

The gene calls are TRBV15 and TRBJ2-3; the D gene is possibly TRBD2 (5 bases). V lost 0 bases to trimming and J lost 0 bases, with 10 bases between them. The CDR3 extends over 16 amino acids. Germline CDR1 is LNHNV and CDR2 is YYDKDF (reference sequence). As DNA, the CDR3 is TGTGCCACCAGCAGAGAGAGTGGCGGGAGCACAGATACGCAGTATTTT. As protein: CATSRESGGSTDTQYF.

In its sample, this clone was seen once. J is TRBJ2-5 and V is TRBV4-1; 7 bases line up with TRBD2. The CDR3 length is 14 residues. V was clipped by 0 bases and J by 7 bases; unmatched bases: 5. Germline CDR1 and CDR2: MGHRA and YSYEKL. The CDR3 nucleotides read TGCGCCAGCAGCCAAGAGCGGGGGTCGGGGACCCAGTACTTC. The encoded protein is CASSQERGSGTQYF.

The chain recombines TRBV3-1 (or the pseudogene TRBV3-2) with TRBJ1-6; the D is unclear. From germline, CDR1 is LGHDT and CDR2 YNNKEL (reference sequence). V was pared by 1 base and J by 8 bases, with 9 bases between. The CDR3 covers 14 residues. The CDR3 is CASSQVRVDSPLHF. The CDR3 nucleotides read TGTGCCAGCAGCCAAGTCCGGGTGGATTCACCCCTCCACTTT.

V is TRBV7-3 and J is TRBJ2-1; D uncertain. The CDR3 spans 18 residues. The V gene lost 0 bases and the J gene lost 0 bases, with 15 bases spanning the gap. The germline CDR1 and CDR2 sequences are SGHTA and FQGTGA. The CDR3 sequence: CASSLTGSSWSSYNEQFF. The DNA of the CDR3 is TGTGCCAGCAGCTTAACGGGTAGCAGCTGGAGCTCCTACAATGAGCAGTTCTTC.

The genes are TRBV11-3 and TRBJ2-2; TRBD1 matches 7 bases. The V segment lost 1 base and the J segment 5 bases; nucleotides outside the gene matches: 10. This CDR3 is 17 amino acids long. Germline CDR1 SGHNT, CDR2 YENEEA. The CDR3, as DNA: TGTGCCAGCAGCTTAGCCTCCGGGACAGAGTCGACCGGGGAGCTGTTTTTT. Its translation is CASSLASGTESTGELFF.

The chain carries TRBV4-2 and TRBJ2-7, with 10 bases aligning to TRBD2. This CDR3 has 16 residues. J lost 3 bases, V lost 0 bases, and 5 bases had no gene match. From germline, CDR1 is LGHNA and CDR2 YNFKEQ. CDR3 amino acids: CASSQEKASGSYEQYF. The CDR3 coding sequence is TGTGCCAGCAGCCAAGAAAAGGCTAGCGGGAGCTACGAGCAGTACTTC.

V usage is TRBV2 and J usage is TRBJ1-5; D is uncertain. The CDR3 is made up of 13 amino acids. The V gene lost 4 bases and the J gene lost 4 bases, with 8 bases spanning the gap. Germline V gene data show CDR1 as SNHLY and CDR2 as FYNNEI. This chain's CDR3 is CASSGEGNQPQHF. As DNA, the CDR3 is TGTGCCAGCAGTGGAGAGGGAAATCAGCCCCAGCATTTT. Using reference TRBV2 and TRBJ1-5 for the parts outside the CDR3, the full variable domain is EPEVTQTPSHQVTQMGQEVILRCVPISNHLYFYWYRQILGQKVEFLVSFYNNEISEKSEIFDDQFSVERPDGSNFTLKIRSTKLEDSAMYFCASSGEGNQPQHFGDGTRLSIL.